This TCR beta chain was observed in a study of shared clonotypes between healthy human individuals. Profiled with immunoSEQ multiplex PCR; TCRdb holds only in-frame clones, not every one. This sample has roughly 2,300,000 clones; approximately 90% occur once, and the top ten carry more than 0.35%. Germline V gene data show CDR1 as SGHDN and CDR2 as FVKESK. V shed 4 bases and J 4 bases; nucleotides not matched to a gene: 3. This CDR3 comprises 14 residues. The clonotype comes from a young man in good health. Some clones in this sample may be carry-over from other donors' samples. Sequenced sample: naive CD4+ T cells from PBMCs. Specified subset: CD45RA+ positively selected. V is TRBV14 and J is TRBJ2-7; TRBD2 aligns across 11 bases. CDR3 sequence: CASSPGLAVYEQYF. In DNA, the CDR3 is TGTGCCAGCAGCCCGGGACTAGCGGTATACGAGCAGTACTTC.